One T cell receptor beta chain is described in this entry. CDR1 is SGHRS and CDR2 is YFSETQ in the germline V gene. The CDR3 loop spans 16 amino acids. V gave up 4 bases and J gave up 2 bases, with 16 bases separating them. This sample was included in a study of T-cell reconstitution after alpha-beta-depleted transplantation in children. Unique molecular identifiers featured in how the TCRbeta library was prepared. MiXCR, applied by TCRdb to the PCR reads, yields one record per CDR3 protein. The table lists roughly 500,000 distinct CDR3 sequences, approximately 32% of them singletons. The chain couples TRBV5-1 to TRBJ1-5; D unclear. Source: PBMCs from the stem cell graft donor, taken from the stem cell graft. This receptor was obtained from a human donor who donated a stem cell graft to a child with aplastic anemia. The CDR3 spells CASSPGTSMGNQPQHF. CDR3 DNA: TGCGCCAGCAGCCCGGGTACCTCCATGGGCAATCAGCCCCAGCATTTT.